Presented here are 25 T cell receptor beta chains from one specimen sequenced in a study of cytomegalovirus exposure and HLA in healthy donors. The study ran its PCR with 60 Vbeta and 13 Jbeta primers. Clones were sequenced by immunoSEQ multiplex PCR, and TCRdb holds only the in-frame ones, with some missing. In the table there are under 150,000 clones, 67% of which are singletons. What was sequenced was PBMCs. The receptors were gathered from a man aged 18-30 years in good health and CMV-seropositive.

The V call is TRBV10-3, the J call TRBJ1-1; D possibly corresponds to TRBD1 (6 bases). V shed 4 bases and J shed 6 bases, with 15 bases lying between them. CDR3 length equals 14 residues. The germline V gene encodes CDR1 ENHRY and CDR2 SYGVKD. CDR3 residues: CAISANRVLAEAFF. In nucleotides, the CDR3 is TGTGCCATCAGTGCCAACAGGGTCTTGGCTGAAGCTTTCTTT.

This chain joins TRBV5-1 and TRBJ2-7; 11 bases align to TRBD2. After removal of 7 bases from V and 4 bases from J, the junction contained 7 bases not matched to a gene. The CDR3 spans 14 residues. The germline CDR1 and CDR2 sequences are SGHRS and YFSETQ. The CDR3 sequence: CASSPSGGQYEQYF. In nucleotides, the CDR3 is TGCGCCAGCTCCCCTAGCGGGGGGCAGTACGAGCAGTACTTC. The variable domain in full, with the rest retrieved from reference TRBV5-1 and TRBJ2-7, is KAGVTQTPRYLIKTRGQQVTLSCSPISGHRSVSWYQQTPGQGLQFLFEYFSETQRNKGNFPGRFSGRQFSNSRSEMNVSTLELGDSALYLCASSPSGGQYEQYFGPGTRLTVT.

This clone was counted only a few times. J is TRBJ1-4 and V is TRBV6-1; 8 nucleotides align to TRBD1. Germline CDR1 and CDR2: MNHNS and SASEGT. The CDR3 loop spans 13 amino acids. The V and J ends lost 7 bases and 8 bases, in that order; junction bases with no gene match: 6. CDR3 nucleotide sequence: TGTGCCAGCAAAACAGGGGGACCCGAAAAACTGTTTTTT. This encodes CASKTGGPEKLFF.

The chain recombines TRBV4-2 with TRBJ1-3; tentatively, D is TRBD1 (6 bases). In germline, CDR1 is LGHNA, CDR2 YNFKEQ. V was cut by 0 bases and J by 0 bases, with 15 bases left in between. This CDR3 is built from 18 residues. DNA of the CDR3: TGTGCCAGCAGCCAAGACCGCACGGGACACGTCTCTGGAAACACCATATATTTT. Protein: CASSQDRTGHVSGNTIYF.

The chain links TRBV2 to TRBJ1-2; 7 nucleotides line up with TRBD1. This CDR3 is 16 amino acids long. Germline CDR1 and CDR2: SNHLY and FYNNEI. V gave up 5 bases and J gave up 2 bases; unmatched junction bases: 11. The CDR3 DNA reads as TGTGCCAGCAGTAATACAGGGGCCCCGGGAAACTATGGCTACACCTTC. Protein product: CASSNTGAPGNYGYTF.

V gene TRBV5-6 combines with J gene TRBJ1-4, with D tentatively TRBD1 (6 bases). The CDR3 totals 14 residues. The germline V gene encodes CDR1 SGHDT and CDR2 YYEEEE. The ends were cut back, 3 bases at V and 7 bases at J, with 13 bases in the middle. CDR3: CASSSGGAGEKLFF. For the CDR3, the DNA is TGTGCCAGCAGCTCCGGGGGGGCGGGTGAAAAACTGTTTTTT.

There are a few counts of this clone. V is TRBV7-9 and J is TRBJ2-7, with a tentative D call TRBD1 (6 bases). Trimming stripped 0 bases from V and 2 bases from J, with 8 bases between. Germline-derived CDR1 and CDR2 are SEHNR and FQNEAQ (reference sequence). The CDR3 is made up of 14 amino acids. The CDR3 nucleotides read TGTGCCAGCAGCTTAGCGAACAGGGCCTACGAGCAGTACTTC. Translation: CASSLANRAYEQYF.

This clone was picked up a small number of times. V is TRBV19 and J is TRBJ1-5, with D perhaps matching TRBD1 (5 bases). The germline V and J ends were trimmed by 6 bases and 3 bases, with 12 bases remaining between them. The length of the CDR3 is 14 residues. Germline CDR1 and CDR2: LNHDA and SQIVND (reference sequence). CDR3 in DNA: TGTGCCAGTAGCAACGGACACCTCAATCAGCCCCAGCATTTT. This translates into CASSNGHLNQPQHF.

This rearrangement joins TRBV28 to TRBJ1-4; 9 bases match TRBD1. Trimming took 3 bases from V and 10 from J; bases not matched to a gene: 6. Germline loops: CDR1 MDHEN, CDR2 SYDVKM. This CDR3 contains 14 residues. The chain's CDR3 is CASSLGQGHGKLFF. The CDR3 coding sequence is TGTGCCAGCAGTTTGGGACAGGGTCACGGAAAACTGTTTTTT.

This clone was counted between two and nine times. This sequence joins TRBV29-1 and TRBJ2-7; 8 bases are a match to TRBD1. Germline values: CDR1 SQVTM, CDR2 ANQGSEA. The CDR3 is 14 amino acids. The V gene end was trimmed by 4 bases and the J gene end by 2 bases; junction bases not matched to a gene: 7. CDR3 amino acids: CSVGAGTGAYEQYF. The CDR3 coding sequence is TGCAGCGTTGGAGCCGGGACAGGAGCCTACGAGCAGTACTTC.

The rearrangement links TRBV6-1 to TRBJ2-5, with a possible D match to TRBD2 (6 bases). The tail of the sequence fits TRBJ2-7 better, so the J call may be wrong. The CDR3 loop spans 15 amino acids. Germline V gives CDR1 MNHNS, CDR2 SASEGT. As DNA, the CDR3 is TGTGCCAGCAGGAAGATTCTAAGGGACTTAGACGAGCAGTACTTC. This encodes CASRKILRDLDEQYF.

The J gene is TRBJ1-5, the V gene TRBV9; TRBD1 matches 9 bases. There are 14 residues in the CDR3. CDR1 and CDR2 (germline): SGDLS, YYNGEE. The J segment lost 6 bases and the V segment lost 2 bases, leaving 3 bases of the junction unmatched. DNA of the CDR3: TGTGCCAGCAGCGTGACAGGGGGGAGTCAGCCCCAGCATTTT. Translation: CASSVTGGSQPQHF.

The CDR3, as DNA: TGTGCCAGCAACCTCAGAGGGCCGACCTACGAGCAGTACTTC. It yields the protein CASNLRGPTYEQYF. The chain employs TRBV9 and TRBJ2-7, with D perhaps TRBD2 (5 bases). V was trimmed by 6 bases and J by 2 bases, leaving 15 bases between them. The CDR3 totals 14 residues. From germline, CDR1 is SGDLS and CDR2 YYNGEE.

V gene TRBV11-3 combines with J gene TRBJ2-1; TRBD1 matches at 10 bases. Losses at the gene ends were 5 bases for V and 2 bases for J; bases not matched to a gene: 6. The CDR3 sequence is 16 residues long. Germline-derived CDR1 and CDR2 are SGHNT and YENEEA. The CDR3 region has the DNA TGTGCCAGCAGCAGCCGACAGGGGGCGACCTACAATGAGCAGTTCTTC. Protein product: CASSSRQGATYNEQFF.

CDR3 residues: CASRASYEQYF. The CDR3 region has the DNA TGCGCCAGCAGGGCCTCCTACGAGCAGTACTTC. The rearrangement links TRBV10-2 to TRBJ2-7; D uncertain. The CDR3 runs 11 residues. V was pared by 6 bases and J by 0 bases, with 3 bases between. Germline V gene sequence: CDR1 WSHSY, CDR2 SAAADI.

A few counts support this clone. The chain carries TRBV27 and TRBJ1-1; a weak D match, TRBD1 (5 bases). The CDR3 is made up of 15 amino acids. V gave up 6 bases and J gave up 4 bases, with 18 bases separating them. From germline, CDR1 is MNHEY and CDR2 SMNVEV (reference sequence). CDR3 in amino acids: CASSISRVLSTEAFF. As DNA, the CDR3 is TGTGCCAGCAGCATCTCCAGGGTCCTAAGCACTGAAGCTTTCTTT.

This clone is a singleton in its sample. The chain joins TRBV4-1 to TRBJ2-7; 7 nucleotides match TRBD1. J lost 0 bases, V lost 2 bases, and 16 bases had no gene match. The CDR3 runs to 19 residues. The germline V gene has CDR1 MGHRA and CDR2 YSYEKL. DNA for the CDR3: TGCGCCAGCAGCCAAAACAGGGGATTTGTGATTGGGAGCTCCTACGAGCAGTACTTC. Translated, it gives CASSQNRGFVIGSSYEQYF.

V and J are TRBV28 and TRBJ2-5; 7 nucleotides align to TRBD1. The CDR3 has 14 amino acids. V dropped 6 bases and J dropped 5; count of bases not matched to a gene: 9. Per the germline V gene, CDR1 is MDHEN and CDR2 is SYDVKM. CDR3 bases: TGTGCCAGCAGACACAACAGGGGACCCGAGACCCAGTACTTC. It encodes CASRHNRGPETQYF.

This chain connects TRBV11-2 to TRBJ2-7; tentatively, D is TRBD2 (5 bases). Germline loops: CDR1 SGHAT, CDR2 FQNNGV. V was clipped by 3 bases and J by 2 bases, with 8 bases between them. The CDR3 is 13 amino acids. CDR3 in DNA: TGTGCCAGCAGCTTCGGGGTTACCTACGAGCAGTACGTC. It yields the protein CASSFGVTYEQYV.

The rearrangement joins TRBV14 to TRBJ2-5; 9 positions match TRBD1. Germline CDR1 is SGHDN and CDR2 is FVKESK. CDR3 length: 16 residues. V lost 4 bases, J lost 2 bases, and 8 bases stayed unmatched. As DNA, the CDR3 is TGTGCCAGCAGCCGATCGGGACAGGGCAGTCAAGAGACCCAGTACTTC. Amino acid sequence: CASSRSGQGSQETQYF. Filled out from reference TRBV14 and TRBJ2-5, the complete variable domain reads EAGVTQFPSHSVIEKGQTVTLRCDPISGHDNLYWYRRVMGKEIKFLLHFVKESKQDESGMPNNRFLAERTGGTYSTLKVQPAELEDSGVYFCASSRSGQGSQETQYFGPGTRLLVL.

This rearrangement joins TRBV7-2 to TRBJ1-3; possibly TRBD1 for D (5 bases). The ends were cut back, 4 bases at V and 4 bases at J, with 20 bases in the middle. This CDR3 comprises 17 residues. Germline V CDR1 and CDR2: SGHTA, FQGNSA. In DNA form, the CDR3 reads TGTGCCAGCAGCTCGGAGAGGGAGGGGATTAAGGGAAACACCATATATTTT. It codes for CASSSEREGIKGNTIYF. The variable domain in full, with the rest retrieved from reference TRBV7-2 and TRBJ1-3, is GAGVSQSPSNKVTEKGKDVELRCDPISGHTALYWYRQSLGQGLEFLIYFQGNSAPDKSGLPSDRFSAERTGGSVSTLTIQRTQQEDSAVYLCASSSEREGIKGNTIYFGEGSWLTVV.

V is TRBV10-3 and J is TRBJ2-7, with 8 bases identical to TRBD2. The V and J ends lost 3 bases and 2 bases, in that order; junction bases with no gene match: 6. The CDR3 is made up of 15 amino acids. The V gene's germline CDR1 is ENHRY and CDR2 SYGVKD. DNA for the CDR3: TGTGCCATCAGTGAATTAGCGGGGCCTACCTACGAGCAGTACGTC. Translating it yields CAISELAGPTYEQYV.

The chain carries TRBV5-1 and TRBJ2-5, with a tentative D call TRBD2 (5 bases). The V gene's germline CDR1 is SGHRS and CDR2 YFSETQ. This CDR3 region has 16 residues. V shed 1 base and J shed 2 bases, with 15 bases lying between them. CDR3 sequence: CASSLMGHSGQETQYF. The CDR3 DNA reads as TGCGCCAGCAGCTTGATGGGTCATTCGGGGCAAGAGACCCAGTACTTC. Based on the CDR3 plus reference TRBV5-1 and TRBJ2-5, the full variable domain is KAGVTQTPRYLIKTRGQQVTLSCSPISGHRSVSWYQQTPGQGLQFLFEYFSETQRNKGNFPGRFSGRQFSNSRSEMNVSTLELGDSALYLCASSLMGHSGQETQYFGPGTRLLVL.

With regard to this clone: A read error may produce the germline difference seen at one junction end. The chain employs TRBV4-1 and TRBJ2-3; D is possibly TRBD2 (6 bases). The CDR3 is 16 amino acids. Germline CDR1 reads MGHRA; CDR2 reads YSYEKL. Written as DNA, the CDR3 is TGCGCCAGCAGCCAAGATTGGCGGGGACCAATCGATACGCGGTATTTT. This translates into CASSQDWRGPIDTRYF.

CDR3 DNA sequence: TGTGCCAGCAGTCTTTTGGTGTCAGGGGCTCAGCCCCAGCATTTT. Its translation is CASSLLVSGAQPQHF. This rearrangement joins TRBV28 to TRBJ1-5; a weak D match, TRBD1 (6 bases). The CDR3 is 15 residues long. The V end lost 5 bases, the J end lost 6 bases, and 17 bases lay between the germline ends. Looked up from germline, CDR1 is MDHEN and CDR2 is SYDVKM.